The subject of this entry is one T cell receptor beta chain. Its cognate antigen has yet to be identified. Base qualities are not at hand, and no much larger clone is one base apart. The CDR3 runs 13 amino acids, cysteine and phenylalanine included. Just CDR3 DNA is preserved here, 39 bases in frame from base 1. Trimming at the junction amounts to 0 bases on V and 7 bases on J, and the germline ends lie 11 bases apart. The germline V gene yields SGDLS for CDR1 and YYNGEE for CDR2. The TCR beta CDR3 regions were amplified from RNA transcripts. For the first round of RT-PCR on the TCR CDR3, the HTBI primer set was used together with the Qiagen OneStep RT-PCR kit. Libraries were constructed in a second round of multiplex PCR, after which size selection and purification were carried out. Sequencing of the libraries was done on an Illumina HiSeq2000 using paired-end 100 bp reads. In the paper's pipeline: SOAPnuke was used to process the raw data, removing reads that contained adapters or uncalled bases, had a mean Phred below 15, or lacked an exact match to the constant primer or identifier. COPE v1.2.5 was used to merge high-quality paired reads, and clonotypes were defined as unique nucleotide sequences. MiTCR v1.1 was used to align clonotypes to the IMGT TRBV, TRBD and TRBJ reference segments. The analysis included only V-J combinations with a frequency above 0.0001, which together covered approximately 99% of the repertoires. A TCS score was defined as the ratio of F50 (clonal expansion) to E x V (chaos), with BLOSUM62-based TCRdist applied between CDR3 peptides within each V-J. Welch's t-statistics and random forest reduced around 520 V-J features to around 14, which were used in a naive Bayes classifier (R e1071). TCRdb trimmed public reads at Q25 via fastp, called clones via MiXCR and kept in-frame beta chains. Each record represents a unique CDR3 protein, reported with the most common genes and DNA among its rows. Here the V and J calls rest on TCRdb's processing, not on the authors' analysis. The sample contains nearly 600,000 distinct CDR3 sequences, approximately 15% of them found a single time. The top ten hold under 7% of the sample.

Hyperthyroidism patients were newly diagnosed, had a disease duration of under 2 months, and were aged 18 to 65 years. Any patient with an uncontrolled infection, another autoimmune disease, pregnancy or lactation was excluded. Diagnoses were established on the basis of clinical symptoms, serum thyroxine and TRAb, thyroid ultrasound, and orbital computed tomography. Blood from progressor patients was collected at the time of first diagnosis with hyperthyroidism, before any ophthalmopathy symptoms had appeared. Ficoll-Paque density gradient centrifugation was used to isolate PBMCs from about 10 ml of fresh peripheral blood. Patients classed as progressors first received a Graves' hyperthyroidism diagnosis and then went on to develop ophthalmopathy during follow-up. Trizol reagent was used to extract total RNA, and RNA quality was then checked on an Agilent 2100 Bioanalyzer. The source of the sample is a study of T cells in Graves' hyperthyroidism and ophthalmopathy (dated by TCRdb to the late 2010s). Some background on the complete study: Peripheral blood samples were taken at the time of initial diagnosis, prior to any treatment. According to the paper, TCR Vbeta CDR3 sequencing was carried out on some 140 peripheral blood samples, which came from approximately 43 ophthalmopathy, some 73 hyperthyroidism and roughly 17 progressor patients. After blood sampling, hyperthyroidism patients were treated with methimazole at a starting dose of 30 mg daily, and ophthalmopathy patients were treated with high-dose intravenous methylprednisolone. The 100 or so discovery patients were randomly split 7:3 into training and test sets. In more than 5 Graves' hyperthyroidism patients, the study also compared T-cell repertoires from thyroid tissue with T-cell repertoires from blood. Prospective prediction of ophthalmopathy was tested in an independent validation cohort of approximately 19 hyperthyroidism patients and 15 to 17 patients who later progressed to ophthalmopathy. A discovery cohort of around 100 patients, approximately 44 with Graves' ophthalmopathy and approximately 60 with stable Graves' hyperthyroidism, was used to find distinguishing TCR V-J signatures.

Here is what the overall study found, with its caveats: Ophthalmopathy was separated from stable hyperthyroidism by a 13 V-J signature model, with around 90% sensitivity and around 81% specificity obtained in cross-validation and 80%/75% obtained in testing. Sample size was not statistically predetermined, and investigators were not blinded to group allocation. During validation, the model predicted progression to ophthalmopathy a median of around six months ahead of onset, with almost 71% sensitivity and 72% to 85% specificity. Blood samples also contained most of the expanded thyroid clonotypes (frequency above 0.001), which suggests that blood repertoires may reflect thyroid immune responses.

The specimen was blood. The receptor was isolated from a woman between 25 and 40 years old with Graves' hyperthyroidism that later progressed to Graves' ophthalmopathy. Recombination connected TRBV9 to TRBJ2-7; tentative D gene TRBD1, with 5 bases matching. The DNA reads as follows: TGTGCCAGCAGCGTAGAAGACAGATTGGAGCAGTACTTC. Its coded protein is CASSVEDRLEQYF.